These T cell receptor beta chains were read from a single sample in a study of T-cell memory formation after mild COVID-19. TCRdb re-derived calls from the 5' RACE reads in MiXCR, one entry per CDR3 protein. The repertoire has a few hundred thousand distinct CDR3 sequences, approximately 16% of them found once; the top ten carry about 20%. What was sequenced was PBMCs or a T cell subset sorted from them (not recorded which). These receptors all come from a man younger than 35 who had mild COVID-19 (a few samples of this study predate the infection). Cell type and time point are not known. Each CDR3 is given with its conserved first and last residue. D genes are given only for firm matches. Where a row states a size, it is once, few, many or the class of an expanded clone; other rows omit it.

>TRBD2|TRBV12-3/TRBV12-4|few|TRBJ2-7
CASLAGGRGEQYF
TGTGCCAGTTTAGCGGGGGGGCGTGGTGAGCAGTACTTC
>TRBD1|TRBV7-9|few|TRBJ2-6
CASSLLPGQGISGANVLTF
TGTGCCAGCAGCTTATTACCGGGACAGGGGATTTCTGGGGCCAACGTCCTGACTTTC
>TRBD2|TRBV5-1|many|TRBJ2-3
CASTDRRGSTDTQYF
TGCGCCAGCACCGACCGGCGGGGGAGCACAGATACGCAGTATTTT
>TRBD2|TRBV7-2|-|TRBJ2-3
CASSRPRGDPSTDTQYF
TGTGCCAGCAGCCGTCCTCGGGGGGACCCTAGCACAGATACGCAGTATTTT
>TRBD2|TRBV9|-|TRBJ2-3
CASSAEGGGADTQYF
TGTGCCAGCAGCGCGGAAGGTGGGGGGGCAGATACGCAGTATTTT
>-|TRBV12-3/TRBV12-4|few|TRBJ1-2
CASSFSRRGGYTF
TGTGCCAGCAGTTTTTCCCGGAGGGGAGGCTACACCTTC
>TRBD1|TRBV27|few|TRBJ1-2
CASRGPGTGANYGYTF
TGTGCCAGCAGGGGACCCGGGACAGGCGCCAACTATGGCTACACCTTC
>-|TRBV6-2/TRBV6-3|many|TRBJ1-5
CASSYDSNQPQHF
TGTGCCAGCAGTTACGACAGCAATCAGCCCCAGCATTTT
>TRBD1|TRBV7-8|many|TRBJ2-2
CASRPGGLELFF
TGTGCCAGCAGACCAGGGGGCTTGGAGCTGTTTTTT
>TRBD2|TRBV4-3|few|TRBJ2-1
CASSQVGTSVHNEQFF
TGCGCCAGCAGCCAAGTGGGGACTAGCGTCCACAATGAGCAGTTCTTC
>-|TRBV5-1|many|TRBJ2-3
CASSLGTGSDTQYF
TGCGCCAGCAGCTTGGGAACAGGGTCAGATACGCAGTATTTT
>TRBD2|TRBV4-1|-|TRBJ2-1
CASSRTSGGPFTNNEQFF
TGCGCCAGCAGCCGAACTAGCGGGGGGCCTTTCACTAACAATGAGCAGTTCTTC
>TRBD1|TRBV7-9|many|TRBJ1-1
CASSFTGATEAFF
TGTGCCAGCAGCTTCACAGGGGCCACTGAAGCTTTCTTT
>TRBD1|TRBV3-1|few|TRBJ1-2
CASSQYRGSYGYTF
TGTGCCAGCAGCCAGTACAGGGGTTCCTATGGCTACACCTTC
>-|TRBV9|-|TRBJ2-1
CASSPSARGGGVSEQFF
TGTGCCAGCAGCCCCTCTGCCAGGGGGGGAGGGGTAAGTGAGCAGTTCTTC
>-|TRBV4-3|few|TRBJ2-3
CASSQDPVADTQYF
TGCGCCAGCAGCCAAGATCCGGTAGCAGATACGCAGTATTTT
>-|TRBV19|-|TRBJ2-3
CASSIDVTPDTQYF
TGTGCCAGTAGTATAGATGTAACGCCAGATACGCAGTATTTT
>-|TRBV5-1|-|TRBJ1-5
CASSVQGRRDQPQHF
TGCGCCAGCAGCGTTCAGGGTAGAAGGGATCAGCCCCAGCATTTT
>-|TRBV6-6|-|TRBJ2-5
CASSYTPTRGEETQYF
TGTGCCAGCAGTTACACCCCAACTAGGGGCGAAGAGACCCAGTACTTC
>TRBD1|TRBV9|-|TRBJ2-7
CASSVGIQGAGEQYF
TGTGCCAGCAGCGTAGGGATACAGGGGGCCGGCGAGCAGTACTTC
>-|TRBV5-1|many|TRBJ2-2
CASSSQGSTGELFF
TGCGCCAGCAGCTCTCAGGGGTCCACCGGGGAGCTGTTTTTT
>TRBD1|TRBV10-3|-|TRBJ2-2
CAISEGTGSNTGELFF
TGTGCCATCAGTGAGGGGACAGGGTCGAACACCGGGGAGCTGTTTTTT
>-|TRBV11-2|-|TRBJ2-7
CASSPIRQRKQYF
TGTGCCAGCAGCCCAATCAGACAGAGAAAGCAGTACTTC
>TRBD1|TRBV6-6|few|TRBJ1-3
CASSYLLGQGANTIYF
TGTGCCAGCAGTTACTTGCTAGGACAGGGGGCCAACACCATATATTTT
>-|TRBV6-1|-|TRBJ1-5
CATRGATQGTQPQHF
TGTGCCACTCGGGGGGCAACCCAGGGTACTCAGCCCCAGCATTTT
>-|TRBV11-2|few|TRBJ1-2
CASSRNRGADYGYTF
TGTGCCAGCAGCCGCAATAGGGGCGCAGACTATGGCTACACCTTC